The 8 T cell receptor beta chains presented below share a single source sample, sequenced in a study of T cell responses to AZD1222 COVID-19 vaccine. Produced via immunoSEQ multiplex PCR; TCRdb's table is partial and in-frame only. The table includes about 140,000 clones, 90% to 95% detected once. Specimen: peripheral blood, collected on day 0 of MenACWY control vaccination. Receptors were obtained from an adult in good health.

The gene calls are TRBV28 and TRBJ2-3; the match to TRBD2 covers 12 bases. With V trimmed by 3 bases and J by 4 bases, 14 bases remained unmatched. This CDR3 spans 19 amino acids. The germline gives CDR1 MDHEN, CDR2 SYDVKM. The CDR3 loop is CASSFSSGRASGSADTQYF. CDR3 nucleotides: TGTGCCAGCAGTTTTTCTAGCGGGAGGGCCAGCGGGAGCGCAGATACGCAGTATTTT.

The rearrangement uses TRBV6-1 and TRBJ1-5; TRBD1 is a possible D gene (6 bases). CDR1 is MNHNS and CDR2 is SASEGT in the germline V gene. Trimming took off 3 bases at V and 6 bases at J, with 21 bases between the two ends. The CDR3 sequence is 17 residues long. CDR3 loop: CASSDMGAVDSSQPQHF. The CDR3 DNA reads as TGTGCCAGCAGTGATATGGGGGCTGTGGATAGTTCTCAGCCCCAGCATTTT.

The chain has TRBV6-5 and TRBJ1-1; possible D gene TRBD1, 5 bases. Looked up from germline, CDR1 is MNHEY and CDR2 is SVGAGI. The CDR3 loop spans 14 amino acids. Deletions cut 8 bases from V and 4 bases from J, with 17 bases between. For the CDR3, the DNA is TGTGCCAGCCTTGCCCAGGGTGTGGGCACTGAAGCTTTCTTT. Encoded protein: CASLAQGVGTEAFF.

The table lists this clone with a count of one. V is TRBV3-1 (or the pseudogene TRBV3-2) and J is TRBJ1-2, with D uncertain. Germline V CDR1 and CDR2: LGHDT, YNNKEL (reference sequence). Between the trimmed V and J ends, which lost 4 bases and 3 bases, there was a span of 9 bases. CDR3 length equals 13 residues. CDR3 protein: CASSRGGDYGYTF. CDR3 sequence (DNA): TGTGCCAGCAGCCGAGGAGGTGACTATGGCTACACCTTC.

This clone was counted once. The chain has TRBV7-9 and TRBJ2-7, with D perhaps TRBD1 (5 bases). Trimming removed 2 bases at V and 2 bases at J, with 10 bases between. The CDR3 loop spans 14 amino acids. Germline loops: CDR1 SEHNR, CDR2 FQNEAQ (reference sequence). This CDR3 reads CASSLSQGAYEQYF. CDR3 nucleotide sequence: TGTGCCAGCAGCTTAAGTCAGGGCGCCTACGAGCAGTACTTC.

The CDR3 region is CASSTSRSTDTQYF. CDR3 sequence (DNA): TGTGCCAGCAGTACGAGCAGGAGCACAGATACGCAGTATTTT. This sequence joins TRBV7-2 and TRBJ2-3; D unclear. The CDR3 is 14 amino acids. With 6 bases removed from V and 0 bases from J, the gap between germline ends came to 10 bases. Per the germline V gene, CDR1 is SGHTA and CDR2 is FQGNSA.

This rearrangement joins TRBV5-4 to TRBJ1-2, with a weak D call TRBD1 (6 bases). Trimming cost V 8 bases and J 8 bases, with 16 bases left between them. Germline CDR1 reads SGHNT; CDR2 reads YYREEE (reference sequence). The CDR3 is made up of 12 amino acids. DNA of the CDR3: TGTGCCAGTTACATACAGGGCGAGGGCTACACCTTC. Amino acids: CASYIQGEGYTF.

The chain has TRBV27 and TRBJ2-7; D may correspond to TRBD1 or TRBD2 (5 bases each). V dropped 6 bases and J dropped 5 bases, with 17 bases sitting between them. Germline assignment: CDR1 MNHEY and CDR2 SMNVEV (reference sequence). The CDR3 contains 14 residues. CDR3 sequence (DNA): TGTGCCAGCAGCCCCACCTTAAGAGGGGACGAGCAGTACTTC. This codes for CASSPTLRGDEQYF.